A single sample is the source of the 19 T cell receptor beta chains below, sequenced in a study of blood T cells in healthy people across ages. With a J-beta primer mix and a sample-barcoded 5' primer, a second PCR ran roughly 6 to 12 cycles. MiXCR was run by TCRdb on the 5' RACE reads, yielding one entry per CDR3 protein. The data contain roughly 730,000 distinct CDR3 sequences, 56% of them seen just once; the ten biggest clones take up 20% to 30%. What was sequenced was blood. The receptors were sampled from a man in his forties or fifties in good health.

This clonotype was observed many times. This sequence joins TRBV12-3 or TRBV12-4 and TRBJ1-2, with D maybe TRBD1 (5 bases). This CDR3 has 13 residues. Trimming stripped 1 base from V and 4 bases from J, with 7 bases between. This CDR3 is CASSLVGGYGYTF. CDR3 nucleotides: TGTGCCAGCAGTTTAGTTGGGGGCTATGGCTACACCTTC.

For the CDR3, the DNA is TGTGCCAGCAGCCAAGTACATCTACGACTAGCGGGAGGGGTGGATGAGCAGTTCTTC. Amino acids: CASSQVHLRLAGGVDEQFF. This rearrangement joins TRBV4-2 to TRBJ2-1; 14 bases fit TRBD2. From germline, CDR1 is LGHNA and CDR2 YNFKEQ. This CDR3 is built from 19 residues. V trimming: 1 base; J trimming: 8 bases; junction bases outside the gene matches: 13.

The chain links TRBV20-1 to TRBJ2-7; no clear D. Trimming took off 2 bases at V and 3 bases at J, with 11 bases between the two ends. This CDR3 has 13 residues. Germline lookup yields CDR1 DFQATT and CDR2 SNEGSKA (reference sequence). CDR3 sequence: CSARQVSLYEQYF. CDR3 sequence (DNA): TGCAGTGCTAGACAAGTTTCACTCTACGAGCAGTACTTC.

The V gene is TRBV11-2, the J gene TRBJ2-2, with D unresolved. Trimming removed 2 bases from V and 8 bases from J, with 12 bases in between. The CDR3 contains 14 residues. Germline CDR1 reads SGHAT; CDR2 reads FQNNGV. In DNA form, the CDR3 reads TGTGCCAGCAGCTTAAACCTCGCGATGGGGGAGCTGTTTTTT. Protein product: CASSLNLAMGELFF.

The rearrangement joins TRBV28 to TRBJ2-5, with D possibly matching TRBD2 (5 bases). The V end lost 5 bases, the J end lost 2 bases, and 21 bases lay between the germline ends. Germline CDR1 reads MDHEN; CDR2 reads SYDVKM. CDR3 length: 17 amino acids. In nucleotides, the CDR3 is TGTGCCAGCAGTCCCAACTCCCTTCGAGCGGAACAAGAGACCCAGTACTTC. Protein sequence: CASSPNSLRAEQETQYF.

The rearrangement uses TRBV5-1 and TRBJ2-1; D may match TRBD1 or TRBD2 (5 bases each). Germline CDR1 is SGHRS and CDR2 is YFSETQ. The CDR3 is 18 amino acids. V was pared by 8 bases and J by 0 bases, with 24 bases between. The CDR3 reads CASLLPGRASGSYNEQFF. CDR3 bases: TGCGCCAGTCTCCTGCCGGGACGAGCGTCGGGCTCCTACAATGAGCAGTTCTTC. Full variable domain (missing parts from reference TRBV5-1 and TRBJ2-1): KAGVTQTPRYLIKTRGQQVTLSCSPISGHRSVSWYQQTPGQGLQFLFEYFSETQRNKGNFPGRFSGRQFSNSRSEMNVSTLELGDSALYLCASLLPGRASGSYNEQFFGPGTRLTVL.

This clonotype was counted ten times or more. The genes are TRBV10-3 and TRBJ2-3; 7 bases map to TRBD2. The CDR3 is 14 residues long. Germline loops: CDR1 ENHRY, CDR2 SYGVKD. After removal of 4 bases from V and 1 base from J, the junction contained 2 bases not matched to a gene. Written as DNA, the CDR3 is TGTGCCATCAGTGGGGACTACGGCACAGATACGCAGTATTTT. This codes for CAISGDYGTDTQYF.

Many counts were recorded for this clonotype. The chain employs TRBV4-2 and TRBJ2-6; the match to TRBD1 covers 7 bases. The CDR3 runs to 15 residues. Looked up from germline, CDR1 is LGHNA and CDR2 is YNFKEQ. With V trimmed by 4 bases and J by 2 bases, 2 bases remained unmatched. This chain's CDR3 is CASSLTGAGANVLTF. Here the CDR3 DNA reads TGTGCCAGCAGCCTCACAGGGGCTGGGGCCAACGTCCTGACTTTC.

The chain links TRBV7-3 to TRBJ2-3; a possible D gene is TRBD1 (6 bases). The CDR3 extends over 14 amino acids. Trimming cost V 5 bases and J 2 bases, with 11 bases left between them. CDR1 and CDR2 from the germline V gene are SGHTA and FQGTGA. The CDR3: CASSGDKHTDTQYF. The DNA of the CDR3 is TGTGCCAGCAGCGGGGACAAACACACAGATACGCAGTATTTT.

This clonotype was picked up a small number of times. This sequence joins TRBV9 and TRBJ2-4; D is perhaps TRBD1 or TRBD2 (6 bases each). Trimming removed 3 bases at V and 5 bases at J, with 15 bases between. The CDR3 covers 15 residues. Germline V CDR1 and CDR2: SGDLS, YYNGEE. The CDR3 spells CASSGGAGKQNIQYF. The CDR3 coding sequence is TGTGCCAGCAGCGGGGGGGCGGGGAAGCAAAACATTCAGTACTTC.

This clonotype was detected only a few times. The CDR3 loop is CASSYPGNNQPQHF. CDR3 DNA: TGTGCCAGCAGTTATCCAGGGAATAATCAGCCCCAGCATTTT. This rearrangement joins TRBV12-3 or TRBV12-4 to TRBJ1-5, with D possibly matching TRBD1 (5 bases). V lost 4 bases and J 4 bases, leaving 11 bases between the germline ends. CDR3 length: 14 residues.

The rearrangement joins TRBV29-1 to TRBJ1-2, with 9 bases identical to TRBD1. CDR3 length equals 14 residues. V shed 3 bases and J 6 bases; nucleotides not matched to a gene: 8. The germline V gene encodes CDR1 SQVTM and CDR2 ANQGSEA. The CDR3 spells CSVDDWDRVDGYTF. The CDR3 DNA sequence: TGCAGCGTTGATGACTGGGACAGGGTTGATGGCTACACCTTC. The full variable domain, completed using reference TRBV29-1 and TRBJ1-2, is SAVISQKPSRDICQRGTSLTIQCQVDSQVTMMFWYRQQPGQSLTLIATANQGSEATYESGFVIDKFPISRPNLTFSTLTVSNMSPEDSSIYLCSVDDWDRVDGYTFGSGTRLTVV.

The chain uses TRBV25-1 and TRBJ1-2; TRBD1 matches 10 bases. The V segment lost 6 bases and the J segment 4 bases; nucleotides outside the gene matches: 5. This CDR3 is built from 14 residues. Per germline, CDR1 MGHDK and CDR2 SYGVNS. The CDR3, as DNA: TGTGCCAGCAGACAGACAGGGGGCGGCTATGGCTACACCTTC. This translates into CASRQTGGGYGYTF.

As regards this clonotype: A single base separates this from a much larger clone, so it may be a read error. The chain recombines TRBV28 with TRBJ1-2; the D gene is possibly TRBD1 (6 bases). V gave up 6 bases and J gave up 4 bases, with 9 bases separating them. Germline V CDR1 and CDR2: MDHEN, SYDVKM. The length of the CDR3 is 12 residues. The CDR3 spells CASRPQGYGYTF. CDR3 bases: TGTGCCAGCAGACCACAGGGCTATGGCTACACCTTC.

This rearrangement joins TRBV7-2 to TRBJ2-3, with TRBD2 matching 10 bases. Unmatched junction bases numbered 7, after V lost 5 bases and J lost 2 bases. The CDR3 length is 16 residues. Germline CDR1 reads SGHTA; CDR2 reads FQGNSA. In DNA form, the CDR3 reads TGTGCCAGCAGCACCGCCGGGACTAGCGCCACAGATACGCAGTATTTT. Protein product: CASSTAGTSATDTQYF.

This clonotype was counted between two and nine times. V is TRBV20-1 and J is TRBJ2-7; TRBD2 might be the D (6 bases). Looked up from germline, CDR1 is DFQATT and CDR2 is SNEGSKA (reference sequence). The V end was cut by 1 base, the J end by 2 bases, with 9 bases between. CDR3 size: 13 residues. CDR3 coding DNA: TGCAGTGCTAGAGGCGGGGCGACCTACGAGCAGTACTTC. The encoded protein is CSARGGATYEQYF.

The chain joins TRBV7-9 to TRBJ1-2; D possibly corresponds to TRBD1 (5 bases). The germline V gene has CDR1 SEHNR and CDR2 FQNEAQ (reference sequence). The CDR3 spans 14 residues. The V and J ends lost 1 base and 5 bases respectively, with 11 bases between them. The CDR3 DNA reads as TGTGCCAGCAGCTTAGGGGCGGGGGTTTATGGCTACACCTTC. It encodes CASSLGAGVYGYTF.

This clonotype was seen a handful of times. This chain uses TRBV20-1 with TRBJ2-1, with TRBD1 matching 10 bases. Judging by the DNA end, TRBJ2-7 fits better; the J call may be wrong. The CDR3 totals 14 residues. Germline V gene data show CDR1 as DFQATT and CDR2 as SNEGSKA (reference sequence). The CDR3 DNA reads TGCAGTGCGAAGTCCGGGACAGGGGTGTACGAGCAGTACTTC. This encodes CSAKSGTGVYEQYF.

J is TRBJ2-4 and V is TRBV28, with TRBD1 as a possible D gene (5 bases). The DNA end is a closer match to TRBJ2-7, so the J assignment may be wrong. CDR1 and CDR2 from the germline V gene are MDHEN and SYDVKM. CDR3 length: 14 residues. In DNA form, the CDR3 reads TGTGCCAGCAGCCCTTGGGGCTTCACCTACGAGCAGTACTTC. This gives the protein CASSPWGFTYEQYF.